One sample yielded the 17 T cell receptor beta chains listed below, sequenced in a study of blood T cells in healthy people across ages. Next came a second PCR, run for roughly 6 to 11 cycles, which used a sample-barcoded 5' primer along with a J-beta primer mix. TCRdb re-analysed the 5' RACE reads in MiXCR, keeping a single row per CDR3 protein. This sample has 1.5 million to 2 million distinct CDR3 sequences, with around 48% found just once. Sequencing used blood. These receptors were collected from a woman aged 40 to 55 in good health.

This clonotype occurred a few times. The V and J genes are TRBV7-9 and TRBJ2-7; 7 nucleotides line up with TRBD1. J gave up 6 bases and V 1 base, and 6 bases lay outside the gene matches. Germline CDR1 reads SEHNR; CDR2 reads FQNEAQ (reference sequence). The CDR3 is 14 amino acids. The CDR3 bases are TGTGCCAGCAGCTTAGTGGGACAGTCCACCGAGCAGTACTTC. This gives the protein CASSLVGQSTEQYF. Looking up the rest from reference TRBV7-9 and TRBJ2-7 gives the full variable domain: DTGVSQNPRHKITKRGQNVTFRCDPISEHNRLYWYRQTLGQGPEFLTYFQNEAQLEKSRLLSDRFSAERPKGSFSTLEIQRTEQGDSAMYLCASSLVGQSTEQYFGPGTRLTVT.

The V and J genes are TRBV12-3 or TRBV12-4 and TRBJ2-7; 8 bases are shared with TRBD1. After removal of 1 base from V and 6 bases from J, the junction contained 8 bases not matched to a gene. This CDR3 spans 15 amino acids. CDR3 region: CASSLVETGAGEQYF. CDR3 DNA sequence: TGTGCCAGCAGTTTAGTGGAGACAGGGGCAGGCGAGCAGTACTTC.

A single count supports this clonotype. This CDR3 reads CASSEGTLAGGVSDTQYF. The DNA for the CDR3 is TGTGCCAGCAGTGAGGGGACACTAGCGGGGGGTGTTTCAGATACGCAGTATTTT. The chain couples TRBV2 to TRBJ2-3; 12 positions match TRBD2. Germline CDR1 is SNHLY and CDR2 is FYNNEI. Trimming at V came to 3 bases and at J to 4 bases, leaving 11 bases not matched to a gene. This CDR3 contains 18 residues.

CDR3 sequence (DNA): TGTGCCAGCAGCTTAGCTCTTTTCACTGAAGCTTTCTTT. Amino acids: CASSLALFTEAFF. This chain joins TRBV7-2 and TRBJ1-1; D not resolved. The CDR3 is 13 residues long. Between the trimmed V and J ends, which lost 0 bases and 4 bases, there was a span of 6 bases. Germline V gene sequence: CDR1 SGHTA, CDR2 FQGNSA. The variable domain in full, with the rest retrieved from reference TRBV7-2 and TRBJ1-1, is GAGVSQSPSNKVTEKGKDVELRCDPISGHTALYWYRQSLGQGLEFLIYFQGNSAPDKSGLPSDRFSAERTGGSVSTLTIQRTQQEDSAVYLCASSLALFTEAFFGQGTRLTVV.

This clonotype was seen a handful of times. The rearrangement uses TRBV5-6 and TRBJ2-7; D unresolved. The V and J ends lost 2 bases and 3 bases respectively, with 9 bases between them. The CDR3 totals 13 residues. Germline V gives CDR1 SGHDT, CDR2 YYEEEE. CDR3 amino acids: CASSFDLNYEQYF. In DNA, the CDR3 is TGTGCCAGCAGCTTTGACTTAAACTACGAGCAGTACTTC. Looking up the rest from reference TRBV5-6 and TRBJ2-7 gives the full variable domain: DAGVTQSPTHLIKTRGQQVTLRCSPKSGHDTVSWYQQALGQGPQFIFQYYEEEERQRGNFPDRFSGHQFPNYSSELNVNALLLGDSALYLCASSFDLNYEQYFGPGTRLTVT.

The chain combines TRBV7-9 with TRBJ1-6, with D perhaps matching TRBD1 (6 bases). Germline V gives CDR1 SEHNR, CDR2 FQNEAQ (reference sequence). Trimming stripped 0 bases from V and 2 bases from J, with 14 bases between. The CDR3 consists of 18 residues. This CDR3 is CASSLAGHRDAYNSPLHF. The CDR3 nucleotides are TGTGCCAGCAGCTTAGCCGGACACAGGGACGCCTATAATTCACCCCTCCACTTT. The entire variable domain, with the rest obtained from reference TRBV7-9 and TRBJ1-6, is as follows: DTGVSQNPRHKITKRGQNVTFRCDPISEHNRLYWYRQTLGQGPEFLTYFQNEAQLEKSRLLSDRFSAERPKGSFSTLEIQRTEQGDSAMYLCASSLAGHRDAYNSPLHFGNGTRLTVT.

This chain uses TRBV20-1 with TRBJ2-7; 10 bases are shared with TRBD2. V lost 4 bases to trimming and J lost 2 bases; unmatched junction nucleotides: 8. CDR3 length equals 15 residues. Germline values: CDR1 DFQATT, CDR2 SNEGSKA (reference sequence). The CDR3 DNA sequence: TGCAGTGCTAATCAAGGACTAGCGGAGACCTACGAGCAGTACTTC. It codes for CSANQGLAETYEQYF.

This clonotype was detected only a few times. The CDR3: CASSSRTGQGHRETQYF. In DNA form, the CDR3 reads TGTGCCAGCAGCTCCCGGACAGGTCAGGGGCATCGAGAGACCCAGTACTTC. The gene calls are TRBV9 and TRBJ2-5, with 7 positions matching TRBD1. V dropped 4 bases and J dropped 4; count of bases not matched to a gene: 16. Germline V gene lookup returns CDR1 SGDLS and CDR2 YYNGEE. This CDR3 region has 17 residues.

V and J are TRBV18 and TRBJ2-7; no clear D gene. Germline V CDR1 and CDR2: KGHSH, LQKENI. This CDR3 spans 14 amino acids. V shed 8 bases and J shed 2 bases, with 16 bases lying between them. Here the CDR3 reads CASGENKGPYEQYF. The CDR3 nucleotides are TGTGCCAGCGGAGAGAATAAAGGACCCTACGAGCAGTACTTC. The full variable domain, its missing parts supplied by reference TRBV18 and TRBJ2-7, is NAGVMQNPRHLVRRRGQEARLRCSPMKGHSHVYWYRQLPEEGLKFMVYLQKENIIDESGMPKERFSAEFPKEGPSILRIQQVVRGDSAAYFCASGENKGPYEQYFGPGTRLTVT.

Only one count was recorded for this clonotype. The CDR3 nucleotides read TGCAGTGCTAGAGCCTGGGGCGGGGGGGCCTTAGATACGCAGTATTTT. Amino acid sequence: CSARAWGGGALDTQYF. This chain uses TRBV20-1 with TRBJ2-3; TRBD2 agrees at 9 bases. The V and J ends lost 1 base and 5 bases, in that order; junction bases with no gene match: 10. The CDR3 runs 16 residues. Germline loops: CDR1 DFQATT, CDR2 SNEGSKA (reference sequence).

This clonotype was counted only a few times. The chain employs TRBV20-1 and TRBJ2-1, with 8 bases fitting TRBD2. The ends lost 0 bases at V and 8 bases at J; junction bases unmatched: 3. This CDR3 spans 13 amino acids. Germline values: CDR1 DFQATT, CDR2 SNEGSKA (reference sequence). The CDR3 DNA reads as TGCAGTGCTAGAGAGGTCGGGGGGGATGAGCAGTTCTTC. It yields the protein CSAREVGGDEQFF.

A remark on this clonotype: The DNA is left out, because the CDR3 cannot be placed on it with certainty; the CDR3 is given as TCRdb lists it. CDR3 in amino acids: CASSFGEGQGPGEQYF. The chain is built from TRBV12-3 or TRBV12-4 and TRBJ2-7; the listed D gene, TRBD1, was not tested against the DNA. The CDR3 spans 16 amino acids, including both terminal residues.

Only a few counts were recorded for this clonotype. The chain combines TRBV20-1 with TRBJ1-6; tentatively, D is TRBD1 (6 bases). Trimming removed 8 bases from V and 6 bases from J, with 17 bases in between. CDR3 length: 14 residues. CDR1 is DFQATT and CDR2 is SNEGSKA in the germline V gene (reference sequence). The CDR3 sequence is CSPAGAAGNSPLHF. In nucleotides, the CDR3 is TGCAGTCCGGCGGGGGCTGCCGGTAATTCACCCCTCCACTTT.

The chain combines TRBV29-1 with TRBJ1-2; tentative D call: TRBD1 (6 bases). The CDR3 runs to 11 residues. V was shortened by 8 bases and J by 4 bases, with 11 bases between the two germline ends. The germline V gene encodes CDR1 SQVTM and CDR2 ANQGSEA. The CDR3 bases are TGCAGCACCTCGGACAGCTATGGCTACACCTTC. As protein: CSTSDSYGYTF. The full variable domain, in which reference TRBV29-1 and TRBJ1-2 provide the parts outside the CDR3, is SAVISQKPSRDICQRGTSLTIQCQVDSQVTMMFWYRQQPGQSLTLIATANQGSEATYESGFVIDKFPISRPNLTFSTLTVSNMSPEDSSIYLCSTSDSYGYTFGSGTRLTVV.

J is TRBJ2-7 and V is TRBV10-2, with no clear D. V dropped 4 bases and J dropped 4 bases, with 8 bases sitting between them. The V gene's germline CDR1 is WSHSY and CDR2 SAAADI. This CDR3 contains 12 residues. CDR3: CASSGDFYEQYF. The CDR3 bases are TGCGCCAGCAGTGGGGATTTTTACGAGCAGTACTTC.

CDR3 nucleotides: TGTGCCAGCAGCTTAGGCTCAAATTCGGGCAGGGAGTACTTC. Its translation is CASSLGSNSGREYF. V and J are TRBV7-2 and TRBJ2-5; possible D gene TRBD1, 5 bases. The CDR3 sequence is 14 residues long. The germline gives CDR1 SGHTA, CDR2 FQGNSA. V dropped 1 base and J dropped 12 bases, with 18 bases sitting between them. Combining the CDR3 with reference TRBV7-2 and TRBJ2-5 gives the whole variable domain GAGVSQSPSNKVTEKGKDVELRCDPISGHTALYWYRQSLGQGLEFLIYFQGNSAPDKSGLPSDRFSAERTGGSVSTLTIQRTQQEDSAVYLCASSLGSNSGREYFGPGTRLLVL.

The chain couples TRBV28 to TRBJ1-2; D uncertain. The germline V and J ends were trimmed by 8 bases and 2 bases, with 12 bases remaining between them. Germline CDR1 reads MDHEN; CDR2 reads SYDVKM. CDR3 length: 13 amino acids. The DNA of the CDR3 is TGTGCCAGCGATAACAGACTCAACTATGGCTACACCTTC. This codes for CASDNRLNYGYTF.